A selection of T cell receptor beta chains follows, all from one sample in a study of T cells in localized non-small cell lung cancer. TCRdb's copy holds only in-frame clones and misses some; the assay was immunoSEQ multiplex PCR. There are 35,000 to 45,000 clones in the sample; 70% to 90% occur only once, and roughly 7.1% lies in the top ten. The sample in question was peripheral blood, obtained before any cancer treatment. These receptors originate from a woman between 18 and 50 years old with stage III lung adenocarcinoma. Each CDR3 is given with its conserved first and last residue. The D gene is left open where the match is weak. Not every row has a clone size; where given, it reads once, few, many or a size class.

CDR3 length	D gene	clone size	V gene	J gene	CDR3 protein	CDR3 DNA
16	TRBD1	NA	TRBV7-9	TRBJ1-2	CASSRTRDRVDYGYTF	TGTGCCAGCTCACGGACCCGGGACAGGGTGGACTATGGCTACACCTTC
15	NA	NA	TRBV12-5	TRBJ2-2	CASGFAAANTGELFF	TGTGCTAGTGGTTTCGCTGCAGCGAACACCGGGGAGCTGTTTTTT
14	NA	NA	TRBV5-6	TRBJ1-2	CASSLGQGLYGYTF	TGTGCCAGCAGCTTGGGGCAGGGCCTCTATGGCTACACCTTC
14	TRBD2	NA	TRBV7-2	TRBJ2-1	CASSLALAGDEQFF	TGTGCCAGCAGCTTAGCACTAGCGGGGGATGAGCAGTTCTTC
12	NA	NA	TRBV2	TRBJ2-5	CASRRYQETQYF	TGTGCCAGCAGGAGGTACCAAGAGACCCAGTACTTC
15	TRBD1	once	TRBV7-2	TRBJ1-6	CASSSQTGDNSPLHF	TGTGCCAGCAGCTCCCAGACAGGGGATAATTCACCCCTCCACTTT
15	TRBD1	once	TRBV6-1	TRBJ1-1	CASSDRDRGSREAFF	TGTGCCAGCAGTGACCGGGACAGGGGGTCCCGCGAAGCTTTCTTT
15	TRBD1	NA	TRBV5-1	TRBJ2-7	CASSFSGQGANEQYF	TGCGCCAGCAGCTTCTCGGGACAGGGGGCAAACGAGCAGTACTTC
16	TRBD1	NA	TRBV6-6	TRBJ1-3	CASSYSGQGEGNTIYF	TGTGCCAGCAGTTACTCGGGACAGGGGGAGGGAAACACCATATATTTT
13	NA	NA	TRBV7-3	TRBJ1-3	CASSLNIGNTIYF	TGTGCCAGCAGCCTAAACATAGGAAACACCATATATTTT
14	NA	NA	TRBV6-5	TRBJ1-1	CASSPLAGGTGAFF	TGTGCCAGCAGTCCCCTAGCTGGGGGCACAGGGGCTTTCTTT
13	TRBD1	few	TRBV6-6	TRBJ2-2	CASSRTGSGELFF	TGTGCCAGCAGTAGGACAGGGTCCGGGGAGCTGTTTTTT
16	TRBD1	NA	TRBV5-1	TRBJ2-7	CASSKGETGSGNEQYF	TGCGCCAGCTCTAAAGGGGAGACAGGGTCAGGAAACGAGCAGTACTTC
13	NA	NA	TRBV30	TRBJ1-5	CAWSVRVGQPQHF	TGTGCCTGGAGTGTCAGGGTGGGTCAGCCCCAGCATTTT
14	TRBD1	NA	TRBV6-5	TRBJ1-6	CASTGGGGNSPLHF	TGTGCCAGCACAGGGGGCGGAGGTAATTCACCCCTCCACTTT
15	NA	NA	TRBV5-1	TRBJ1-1	CASRPDLQSSTEAFF	TGCGCCAGCAGGCCTGATCTCCAGTCGAGCACTGAAGCTTTCTTT
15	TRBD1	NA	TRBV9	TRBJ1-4	CASSPRQGRNEKLFF	TGTGCCAGCAGCCCCCGACAGGGAAGGAATGAAAAACTGTTTTTT
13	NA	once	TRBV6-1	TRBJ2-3	CASSEASRDTQYF	TGTGCCAGCAGTGAAGCCAGCAGGGATACGCAGTATTTT
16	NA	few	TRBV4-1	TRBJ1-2	CASSQDYLRANYGYTF	TGCGCCAGCAGCCAAGATTATTTACGAGCTAACTATGGCTACACCTTC
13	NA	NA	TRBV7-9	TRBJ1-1	CATMRVPNTEAFF	TGTGCCACCATGAGGGTCCCGAACACTGAAGCTTTCTTT
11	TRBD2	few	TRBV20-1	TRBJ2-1	CSAPLPGGQFF	TGCAGTGCTCCCCTGCCGGGGGGACAGTTCTTC
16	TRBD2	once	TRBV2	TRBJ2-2	CASTGGLAGGTGELFF	TGTGCCAGCACCGGAGGGCTAGCGGGGGGCACCGGGGAGCTGTTTTTT
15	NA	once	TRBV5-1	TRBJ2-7	CASSGILTGSYEQYF	TGCGCCAGCAGTGGGATCCTTACGGGCTCCTACGAGCAGTACTTC
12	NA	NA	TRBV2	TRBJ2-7	CASSVQGYEQYF	TGTGCCAGCAGCGTACAGGGCTACGAGCAGTACTTC
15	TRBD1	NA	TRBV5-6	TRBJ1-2	CASSTGDRDNYGYTF	TGTGCCAGCAGCACCGGGGACAGGGATAACTATGGCTACACCTTC
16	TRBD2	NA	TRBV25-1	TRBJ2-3	CASSPLLAGGTDTQYF	TGTGCCAGCAGTCCCCTCCTAGCGGGGGGCACAGATACGCAGTATTTT
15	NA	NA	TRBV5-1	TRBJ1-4	CASSLVGLPNEKLFF	TGCGCCAGCAGCTTGGTTGGCCTCCCCAATGAAAAACTGTTTTTT
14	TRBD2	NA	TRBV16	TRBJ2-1	CASSQSGEGTEQFF	TGTGCCAGCAGCCAATCAGGGGAGGGGACGGAGCAGTTCTTC
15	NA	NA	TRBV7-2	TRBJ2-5	CASSLDRKRLETQYF	TGTGCCAGCAGCTTAGATAGGAAGAGATTGGAGACCCAGTACTTC
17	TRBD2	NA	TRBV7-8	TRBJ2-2	CASSFRTSGVNTGELFF	TGTGCCAGCAGCTTCAGGACTAGCGGGGTGAACACCGGGGAGCTGTTTTTT
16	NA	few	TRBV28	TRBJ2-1	CASSSGGASSYNEQFF	TGTGCCAGCAGTTCGGGCGGGGCTAGCTCCTACAATGAGCAGTTCTTC
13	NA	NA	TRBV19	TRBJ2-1	CASIGSSYNEQFF	TGTGCCAGTATCGGGAGCTCCTACAATGAGCAGTTCTTC
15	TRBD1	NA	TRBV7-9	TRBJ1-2	CASSAAWDSIYGYTF	TGTGCCAGCAGCGCCGCGTGGGACAGCATCTATGGCTACACCTTC
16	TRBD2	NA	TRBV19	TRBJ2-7	CASSQTSGGPGDEQYF	TGTGCCAGTAGCCAAACTAGCGGGGGGCCCGGGGACGAGCAGTACTTC
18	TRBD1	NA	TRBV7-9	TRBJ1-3	CASSSGTGGLGSGNTIYF	TGTGCCAGCAGCTCCGGGACAGGGGGCCTTGGTTCTGGAAACACCATATATTTT
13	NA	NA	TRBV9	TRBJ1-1	CASSVVGDTEAFF	TGTGCCAGCAGCGTAGTAGGGGACACTGAAGCTTTCTTT
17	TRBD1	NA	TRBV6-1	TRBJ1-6	CASSEPLGQGWVSPLHF	TGTGCCAGCAGTGAGCCCTTAGGACAGGGGTGGGTGTCACCCCTCCACTTT
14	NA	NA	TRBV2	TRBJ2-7	CASRTREGADEQYF	TGTGCCAGCAGGACCCGGGAGGGGGCGGACGAGCAGTACTTC
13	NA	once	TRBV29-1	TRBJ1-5	CSVEVDSNQPQHF	TGCAGCGTTGAAGTAGATAGCAATCAGCCCCAGCATTTT
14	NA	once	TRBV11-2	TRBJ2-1	CASSLVYGYNEQFF	TGTGCCAGCAGCTTAGTGTATGGCTACAATGAGCAGTTCTTC
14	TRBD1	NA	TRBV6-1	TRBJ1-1	CASSVSGGGTEAFF	TGTGCCAGCAGTGTTTCAGGGGGCGGAACTGAAGCTTTCTTT
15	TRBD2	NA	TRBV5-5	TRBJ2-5	CASSRSGGYQETQYF	TGTGCCAGCAGCCGTAGCGGGGGGTACCAAGAGACCCAGTACTTC
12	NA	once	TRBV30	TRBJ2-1	CAWSVEPGQQFF	TGTGCCTGGAGTGTTGAACCGGGACAGCAGTTCTTC
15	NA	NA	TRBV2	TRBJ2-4	CASSGRTRSVGIQYF	TGTGCCAGCAGCGGCCGAACAAGGTCGGTTGGCATTCAGTACTTC
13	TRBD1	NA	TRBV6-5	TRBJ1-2	CASSYRGLSGYTF	TGTGCCAGCAGTTACAGGGGGCTGAGCGGCTACACCTTC
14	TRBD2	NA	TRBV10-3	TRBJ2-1	CAIRSSGGLLEQFF	TGTGCCATCAGGTCTAGCGGGGGCCTTCTTGAGCAGTTCTTC
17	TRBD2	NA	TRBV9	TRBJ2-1	CASSPHGLAGAYNEQFF	TGTGCCAGCAGCCCACACGGTTTAGCGGGGGCGTACAATGAGCAGTTCTTC
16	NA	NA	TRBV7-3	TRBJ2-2	CASSFPPGTGTGELFF	TGTGCCAGCAGCTTCCCCCCAGGGACGGGAACCGGGGAGCTGTTTTTT
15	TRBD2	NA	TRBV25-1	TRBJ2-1	CASRDGGGLYNEQFF	TGTGCCAGCAGGGACGGCGGGGGGCTCTACAATGAGCAGTTCTTC
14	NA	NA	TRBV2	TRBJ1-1	CASTRTVMNTEAFF	TGTGCCAGCACCAGGACAGTAATGAACACTGAAGCTTTCTTT
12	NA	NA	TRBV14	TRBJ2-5	CASSPGYETQYF	TGTGCCAGCAGCCCCGGTTATGAGACCCAGTACTTC
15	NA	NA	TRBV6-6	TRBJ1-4	CASSQLGGGDEKLFF	TGTGCCAGCAGTCAACTAGGCGGGGGGGATGAAAAACTGTTTTTT
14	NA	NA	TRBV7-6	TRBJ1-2	CASSLTREGERYTF	TGTGCCAGCAGCTTAACCAGGGAGGGGGAACGCTACACCTTC
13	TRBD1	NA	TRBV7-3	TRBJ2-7	CASSWDRNYEQYF	TGTGCCAGCAGCTGGGACAGGAACTACGAGCAGTACTTC
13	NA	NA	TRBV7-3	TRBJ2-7	CASSLEDGYEQYF	TGTGCCAGCAGCTTAGAGGACGGGTACGAGCAGTACTTC